Following are 11 T cell receptor beta chains from one sample sequenced in a study of blood T cell repertoires in COVID-19. Sequencing used immunoSEQ multiplex PCR; TCRdb keeps in-frame clones, though not all of them. This sample has fewer than 250,000 clones; more than 85% occur once, and the top ten carry under 30%. The sequenced sample consisted of PBMCs or T cells enriched from blood (not recorded which). The receptors shown here come from a middle-aged woman in a cohort exposed to, infected with or recovered from COVID-19 (not recorded which).

The genes are TRBV29-1 and TRBJ1-4, with D perhaps TRBD1 (5 bases). The CDR3 is made up of 13 amino acids. Germline values: CDR1 SQVTM, CDR2 ANQGSEA. V was pared by 7 bases and J by 5 bases, with 14 bases between. CDR3 in DNA: TGCAGCGCCCTGGGGCCAGGGAATGAAAAACTGTTTTTT. This codes for CSALGPGNEKLFF.

The sample holds one count of this clone. The gene calls are TRBV7-2 and TRBJ2-3; 7 bases map to TRBD2. The CDR3 runs to 19 residues. Germline lookup yields CDR1 SGHTA and CDR2 FQGNSA. V gave up 1 base and J gave up 4 bases; unmatched junction bases: 17. The DNA for the CDR3 is TGTGCCAGCAGCTTAGACCCGGGGTGGGGCGGGAGAGGGGCAGATACGCAGTATTTT. Its translation: CASSLDPGWGGRGADTQYF. Full variable domain (rest looked up from reference TRBV7-2 and TRBJ2-3): GAGVSQSPSNKVTEKGKDVELRCDPISGHTALYWYRQSLGQGLEFLIYFQGNSAPDKSGLPSDRFSAERTGGSVSTLTIQRTQQEDSAVYLCASSLDPGWGGRGADTQYFGPGTRLTVL.

The CDR3 loop is CATSNDGNNQPQHF. The CDR3 DNA is TGTGCCACCAGTAACGACGGGAACAATCAGCCCCAGCATTTT. The chain recombines TRBV24-1 with TRBJ1-5; D is undetermined. Per the germline V gene, CDR1 is KGHDR and CDR2 is SFDVKD. Trimming stripped 6 bases from V and 3 bases from J, with 11 bases between. The CDR3 runs to 14 residues.

This chain uses TRBV4-1 with TRBJ2-7; 7 nucleotides match TRBD1. In germline, CDR1 is MGHRA, CDR2 YSYEKL. This CDR3 contains 17 residues. The V segment lost 0 bases and the J segment 1 base; nucleotides outside the gene matches: 9. CDR3 sequence: CASSQEGSGQKSYEQYF. For the CDR3, the DNA is TGCGCCAGCAGCCAAGAGGGGTCGGGACAGAAATCCTACGAGCAGTACTTC.

The rearrangement uses TRBV19 and TRBJ2-1; TRBD2 is a possible D gene (7 bases). Germline lookup yields CDR1 LNHDA and CDR2 SQIVND (reference sequence). This CDR3 comprises 20 residues. Trimming took 7 bases from V and 1 from J, leaving 29 bases between them. CDR3 sequence: CASTPRGGALTALSYNEQFF. The CDR3 DNA reads as TGTGCCAGTACCCCTAGGGGGGGGGCCCTAACTGCTCTTTCCTACAATGAGCAGTTCTTC.

The V and J genes are TRBV6-2 or TRBV6-3 and TRBJ1-3, with 8 positions matching TRBD1. CDR1 and CDR2 from the germline V gene are MNHEY and SVGEGT. J was trimmed by 2 bases and V by 0 bases; bases with no gene match: 6. This CDR3 comprises 17 residues. Written as DNA, the CDR3 is TGTGCCAGCAGTTACTCGGGGACAGGAGACGCTGGAAACACCATATATTTT. This gives the protein CASSYSGTGDAGNTIYF.

The gene calls are TRBV27 and TRBJ2-3; TRBD2 matches 13 bases. Germline CDR1 reads MNHEY; CDR2 reads SMNVEV (reference sequence). The CDR3 spans 17 residues. V trimming: 6 bases; J trimming: 4 bases; junction bases outside the gene matches: 10. CDR3 sequence (DNA): TGTGCCAGCAGGAGGGGGACTAGCGGGAATCAGGCAGATACGCAGTATTTT. As protein: CASRRGTSGNQADTQYF.

This clone was seen more than once but under ten times. The junction departs from the called germline gene at one end, perhaps through a read error. The chain employs TRBV11-3 and TRBJ1-1, with D perhaps matching TRBD1 (6 bases). The CDR3 is 12 amino acids. Germline CDR1 and CDR2: SGHNT and YENEEA. The CDR3 here is CASSLSVGQPAF. CDR3 nucleotide sequence: TGTGCCAGCAGCTTATCCGTCGGACAGCCTGCGTTT.

This chain links TRBV7-9 with TRBJ1-4; 9 nucleotides match TRBD1. CDR1 and CDR2 (germline): SEHNR, FQNEAQ (reference sequence). V shed 3 bases and J 4 bases; nucleotides not matched to a gene: 6. This CDR3 spans 16 amino acids. The CDR3 reads CASSLQGQGLNEKLFF. The CDR3 nucleotides read TGTGCCAGCAGCTTGCAGGGACAGGGCCTTAATGAAAAACTGTTTTTT.

Only one count was recorded for this clone. The gene calls are TRBV7-6 and TRBJ2-3, with TRBD1 identical over 8 bases. Germline CDR1 SGHVS, CDR2 FNYEAQ. Trimming at V came to 5 bases and at J to 6 bases, leaving 4 bases not matched to a gene. This CDR3 has 13 residues. CDR3 loop: CASSADRVDTQYF. The CDR3 DNA sequence: TGTGCCAGCAGCGCGGACAGGGTGGATACGCAGTATTTT.

The chain recombines TRBV11-2 with TRBJ1-1; 9 bases line up with TRBD1. The CDR3 spans 14 residues. J lost 5 bases, V lost 5 bases, and 6 bases had no gene match. CDR1 is SGHAT, CDR2 FQNNGV, per germline. The CDR3 DNA reads as TGTGCCAGCAGCCTGTCGACAGGGGGGACTGAAGCTTTCTTT. Encoded protein: CASSLSTGGTEAFF.